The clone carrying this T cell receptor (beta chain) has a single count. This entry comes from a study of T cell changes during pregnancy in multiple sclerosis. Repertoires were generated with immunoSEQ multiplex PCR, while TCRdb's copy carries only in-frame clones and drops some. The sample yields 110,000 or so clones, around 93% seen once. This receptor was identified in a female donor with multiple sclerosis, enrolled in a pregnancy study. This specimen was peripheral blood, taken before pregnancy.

In nucleotides, the CDR3 is TGTGCCAGCAGCCCCGGGACACTGAAAACAGATACGCAGTATTTT. Its translation is CASSPGTLKTDTQYF. The gene calls are TRBV5-4 and TRBJ2-3; a weak D match, TRBD1 (6 bases). The V end was cut by 4 bases, the J end by 3 bases, with 15 bases between. The germline V gene has CDR1 SGHNT and CDR2 YYREEE (reference sequence). The CDR3 length is 15 residues.